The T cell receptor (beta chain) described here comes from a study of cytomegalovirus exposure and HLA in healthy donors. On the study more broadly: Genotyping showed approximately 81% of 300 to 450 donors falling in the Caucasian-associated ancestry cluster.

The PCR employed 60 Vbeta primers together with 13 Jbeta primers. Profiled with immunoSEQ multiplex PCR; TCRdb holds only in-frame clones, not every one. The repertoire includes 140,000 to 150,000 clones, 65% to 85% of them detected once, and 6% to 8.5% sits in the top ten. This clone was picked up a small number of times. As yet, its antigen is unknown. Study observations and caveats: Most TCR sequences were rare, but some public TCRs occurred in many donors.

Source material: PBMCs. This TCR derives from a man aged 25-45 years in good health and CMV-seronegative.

The CDR3 nucleotides read TGTGCCAGCAGCCAAGATCGGGCTAGCGGGGGGGCGAACACCGGGGAGCTGTTTTTT. Translating it yields CASSQDRASGGANTGELFF. V and J are TRBV4-2 and TRBJ2-2; 12 bases line up with TRBD2. The CDR3 has 19 amino acids. Germline-derived CDR1 and CDR2 are LGHNA and YNFKEQ. V shed 0 bases, J shed 0 bases, and the junction held 5 bases outside the gene matches.